Each of the 9 T cell receptor beta chains below was sequenced from the same sample in a study of T cell clonality in common variable immunodeficiency. Sequencing was performed with immunoSEQ multiplex PCR; in TCRdb, only in-frame clones are kept and a portion is missing. The profile covers approximately 28,000 clones, none occurring a single time. Whole-study results and caveats: Common variable immunodeficiency TCR beta sequences reportedly had fewer deletions and N-nucleotide insertions.

Their antigen targets remain unknown. Sequencing was performed on peripheral blood mononuclear cells. Every receptor here comes from a human donor with common variable immunodeficiency.

This clone was recorded at least ten times. The sequenced fragment ends 3 residues before the CDR3 boundary, so the rest is inferred from the germline J gene. The gene calls are TRBV18 and TRBJ2-3, with 9 bases fitting TRBD2. Germline V lookup: CDR1 KGHSH, CDR2 LQKENI. The CDR3 runs to 17 residues. J gave up 6 bases and V 2 bases, and 12 bases lay outside the gene matches. The CDR3 bases that were read are TGTGCCAGCTCACCAAGGGCTAGCGGGACGTCATTTGATACG. This sequence encodes CASSPRASGTSFDT. The whole CDR3 reads CASSPRASGTSFDTQYF.

This clone has a count of ten or more. The CDR3 end falls 3 residues outside the read, so it is completed with the germline J gene. The chain carries TRBV5-4 and TRBJ2-7, with 7 bases aligning to TRBD2. CDR1 and CDR2 (germline): SGHNT, YYREEE (reference sequence). Trimming at V came to 4 bases and at J to 3 bases, leaving 10 bases not matched to a gene. The CDR3 covers 15 residues. The CDR3 bases that were read are TGTGCCAGCAGCGCCTCGGGGGGAGGGGACTACGAG. Its protein is CASSASGGGDYE. Given in full, the CDR3 is CASSASGGGDYEQYF.

This clone was detected many times. The CDR3 end lies 3 residues beyond the end of the read and is filled in from the germline J gene. The chain has TRBV19 and TRBJ1-2; 7 bases fit TRBD1. The CDR3 is 12 amino acids. Germline values: CDR1 LNHDA, CDR2 SQIVND (reference sequence). CDR3 DNA (partial): TGTGCCAGTAGTATCGCAGGGGGAGGC. Amino acid sequence: CASSIAGGG. The entire CDR3 protein reads CASSIAGGGYTF.

CDR3 DNA, as far as it was read: TGTGCCAGCAGCCCCCCTCTAGCGGGAGTCTACGAG. Its protein is CASSPPLAGVYE. In full, the CDR3 reads CASSPPLAGVYEQYF. The V and J genes are TRBV7-9 and TRBJ2-7, with 10 bases that match TRBD2. The CDR3 end lies 3 residues beyond the end of the read and is filled in from the germline J gene. The CDR3 is 15 amino acids. Germline CDR1 and CDR2: SEHNR and FQNEAQ (reference sequence). Trimming removed 5 bases from V and 3 bases from J; junction bases left unmatched: 7.

With regard to this clone: The read is 3 residues too short to cover the CDR3 end, so that end is filled in from the germline J gene. The rearrangement joins TRBV5-6 to TRBJ2-7; D perhaps matches TRBD2 (6 bases). The CDR3 is 14 residues long. Germline CDR1 and CDR2: SGHDT and YYEEEE. Trimming left V 4 bases short and J 0 bases short, with 11 bases between. The CDR3 region is CASSGGGDSYEQYF. CDR3 bases read: TGTGCCAGCAGCGGTGGCGGGGACTCCTACGAG.

This clone was observed a handful of times. The read finishes 3 residues shy of the CDR3 end, and the germline J gene is used to complete it. V is TRBV20-1 and J is TRBJ2-5; TRBD2 aligns across 13 bases. Germline trimming cut 3 bases from V and 2 bases from J; bases unmatched to any gene: 6. Germline V gives CDR1 DFQATT, CDR2 SNEGSKA (reference sequence). The CDR3 totals 16 residues. CDR3 DNA, as far as it was read: TGCAGTGCTAGCCTACTAGCGGGAGGGAATCAAGAGACC. It is translated as CSASLLAGGNQET. The full CDR3 is CSASLLAGGNQETQYF.

The table lists this clone with many counts. The CDR3 is cut off 3 residues early in the read; its end comes from the germline J gene. This chain links TRBV5-4 with TRBJ2-2; 8 bases align to TRBD1. The CDR3 covers 13 residues. The junction had 4 bases not matched to a gene; V was cut back by 5 bases and J by 7 bases. Per the germline V gene, CDR1 is SGHNT and CDR2 is YYREEE (reference sequence). CDR3 in amino acids: CASSTGGSGELFF. The CDR3 DNA, read in part, is TGTGCCAGCAGTACAGGGGGAAGCGGGGAG.

This clone was found a few times. Read coverage stops 3 residues before the CDR3 terminus; the germline J gene supplies the remainder. The V and J genes are TRBV19 and TRBJ1-1; D may be TRBD1 (5 bases). V lost 3 bases and J lost 4, with 24 bases in between. The CDR3 has 18 residues. In germline, CDR1 is LNHDA, CDR2 SQIVND (reference sequence). Incomplete CDR3 DNA: TGTGCCAGTAGTATTGGTGATGGGAGGGGCAAGGGAGGCACTGAA. Protein sequence: CASSIGDGRGKGGTE. Given in full, the CDR3 is CASSIGDGRGKGGTEAFF.

This clone has at least ten counts. The read ends 3 residues shy of where the CDR3 ends; the end is completed using the germline J gene. The rearrangement uses TRBV5-1 and TRBJ2-3, with D possibly called TRBD1 or TRBD2 (6 bases each). The V gene's germline CDR1 is SGHRS and CDR2 YFSETQ. This CDR3 is built from 15 residues. V was cut by 5 bases and J by 8 bases, with 21 bases left in between. Incomplete CDR3 DNA: TGCGCCAGCAGGGGAGGACAGATCCCCACGGGTACG. Translation: CASRGGQIPTGT. The full CDR3 sequence reads CASRGGQIPTGTQYF.